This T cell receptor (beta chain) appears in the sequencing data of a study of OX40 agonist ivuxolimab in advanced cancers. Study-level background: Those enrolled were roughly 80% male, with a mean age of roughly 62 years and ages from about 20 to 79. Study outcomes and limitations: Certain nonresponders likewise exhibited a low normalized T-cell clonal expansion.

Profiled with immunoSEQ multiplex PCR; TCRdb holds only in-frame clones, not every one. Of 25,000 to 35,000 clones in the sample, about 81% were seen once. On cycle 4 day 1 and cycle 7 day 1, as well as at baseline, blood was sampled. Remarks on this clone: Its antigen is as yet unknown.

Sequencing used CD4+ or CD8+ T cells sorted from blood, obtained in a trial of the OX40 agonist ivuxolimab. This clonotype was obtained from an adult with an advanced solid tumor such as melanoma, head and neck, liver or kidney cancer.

For the CDR3, the DNA is TGTGCCAGCGCTGGCCAGAACACCATATATTTT. Protein: CASAGQNTIYF. The chain combines TRBV5-6 with TRBJ1-3, with D hard to call. This CDR3 contains 11 residues. The V end was cut by 7 bases, the J end by 7 bases, with 9 bases between. Germline CDR1 SGHDT, CDR2 YYEEEE.